This TCR beta chain was documented in a study of cytomegalovirus exposure and HLA in healthy donors. Turning to this clone: The antigen remains undetermined.

Germline loops: CDR1 MNHEY, CDR2 SVGAGI. The V end lost 0 bases, the J end lost 3 bases, and 11 bases lay between the germline ends. The CDR3 length is 15 residues. Clones were sequenced by immunoSEQ multiplex PCR, and TCRdb holds only the in-frame ones, with some missing. The table lists 150,000 to 200,000 clones, 86% of them singletons. Overall study results and limits: Most TCR sequences were seen very rarely across donors, but some public TCRs occurred in many. Altogether, 150 to 200 TCR beta chains were recorded as cytomegalovirus-associated. A subsequent analysis found that TCR clusters from the first cohort also tended to co-occur in the approximately 120 validation repertoires, with about 93% of cluster scores above 0. Reported results showed that the classifier diagnosed cytomegalovirus status with high specificity and sensitivity.

The gene calls are TRBV6-5 and TRBJ1-1; D gene ambiguous. Sequenced input: PBMCs. The sequence came from a woman aged 18-29 years in good health and CMV-seronegative. The CDR3 nucleotides are TGTGCCAGCAGTTACTCGATGGCGGATTACACTGAAGCTTTCTTT. Protein: CASSYSMADYTEAFF.